The next 11 T cell receptor beta chains were all read from a single sample in a study of cytomegalovirus exposure and HLA in healthy donors. PCR primers comprised 60 Vbeta and 13 Jbeta primers. The protocol was immunoSEQ multiplex PCR, while the TCRdb copy is restricted to in-frame clones and leaves out a portion. Of 110,000 to 150,000 clones in the sample, around three quarters were seen once. Sequenced input: PBMCs. These receptors were collected from a young woman in good health and CMV-seropositive.

This clone turned up a few times. The chain recombines TRBV7-2 with TRBJ2-3; 14 bases are shared with TRBD2. The V gene end was trimmed by 1 base and the J gene end by 3 bases; junction bases not matched to a gene: 6. CDR3 size: 18 residues. Germline V gene data show CDR1 as SGHTA and CDR2 as FQGNSA. For the CDR3, the DNA is TGTGCCAGCAGCTTAGTGACTAGCGGGGGGGCCGAAACAGATACGCAGTATTTT. It is translated as CASSLVTSGGAETDTQYF.

The J gene is TRBJ2-5, the V gene TRBV6-4, with 8 bases fitting TRBD1. The CDR3 is 13 residues long. CDR1 is MRHNA and CDR2 is SNTAGT in the germline V gene. Germline trimming cut 6 bases from V and 5 bases from J; bases unmatched to any gene: 5. CDR3 amino acids: CASSPGGAETQYF. The CDR3 nucleotides read TGTGCCAGCAGCCCAGGGGGCGCGGAGACCCAGTACTTC.

The rearrangement uses TRBV11-2 and TRBJ2-3, with 15 positions matching TRBD2. This CDR3 has 14 amino acids. V dropped 3 bases and J dropped 12; count of bases not matched to a gene: 4. CDR1 and CDR2 from the germline V gene are SGHAT and FQNNGV. CDR3 sequence: CASSLGLAGGLQYF. CDR3 in DNA: TGTGCCAGCAGCTTGGGACTAGCGGGGGGACTTCAGTATTTT.

The rearrangement links TRBV5-1 to TRBJ1-2; D possibly corresponds to TRBD1 (6 bases). CDR3 length: 15 residues. Germline CDR1 and CDR2: SGHRS and YFSETQ. V was trimmed by 6 bases and J by 8 bases, leaving 23 bases between them. CDR3 sequence (DNA): TGCGCCAGCACCCCGCGTAAGGGGGAAAGCGAAGGCTACACCTTC. This sequence encodes CASTPRKGESEGYTF.

This sequence joins TRBV7-9 and TRBJ1-5; possibly TRBD1 for D (5 bases). The CDR3 runs 15 residues. Deletions cut 5 bases from V and 7 bases from J, with 18 bases between. Germline V gives CDR1 SEHNR, CDR2 FQNEAQ (reference sequence). In nucleotides, the CDR3 is TGTGCCAGCAGCCCCGGTTTGGGGCGCGGACAGCCCCAGCATTTT. This gives the protein CASSPGLGRGQPQHF.

The chain joins TRBV7-2 to TRBJ1-5; D is unclear. This CDR3 contains 13 residues. V was trimmed by 0 bases and J by 7 bases, leaving 7 bases between them. Germline V gene sequence: CDR1 SGHTA, CDR2 FQGNSA. CDR3 in amino acids: CASSLAGYQPQHF. Written as DNA, the CDR3 is TGTGCCAGCAGCTTAGCGGGCTACCAGCCCCAGCATTTT.

DNA for the CDR3: TGTGCCAGCAGTGAAGCTCCAACTAGCGGGGGAGCCCGCTCCTACAATGAGCAGTTCTTC. It is translated as CASSEAPTSGGARSYNEQFF. The gene calls are TRBV6-1 and TRBJ2-1; 11 bases match TRBD2. The CDR3 runs to 20 residues. After removal of 0 bases from V and 0 bases from J, the junction contained 10 bases not matched to a gene. Germline V gives CDR1 MNHNS, CDR2 SASEGT.

The CDR3 coding sequence is TGCGCCAGCAGTCAAATTTGCGCTACGGGTGGCTACACCTTC. It specifies CASSQICATGGYTF. The genes are TRBV23-1 and TRBJ1-2, with D unclear. TRBV23-1 is known as an ORF, though its function is uncertain. This CDR3 is built from 14 residues. The V gene lost 2 bases and the J gene lost 7 bases, with 14 bases spanning the gap.

This clone was seen more than once but under ten times. The rearrangement uses TRBV10-2 and TRBJ2-7; D perhaps matches TRBD1 (6 bases). The CDR3 sequence is 13 residues long. Germline values: CDR1 WSHSY, CDR2 SAAADI. Trimming removed 10 bases from V and 2 bases from J, with 15 bases in between. The CDR3 nucleotides are TGCGCCACCCGAGGAACAGGGACCTACGAGCAGTACTTC. Its translation is CATRGTGTYEQYF.

V and J are TRBV29-1 and TRBJ1-2; 12 bases are a match to TRBD1. J was trimmed by 8 bases and V by 5 bases; bases with no gene match: 12. Germline assignment: CDR1 SQVTM and CDR2 ANQGSEA. This CDR3 comprises 15 residues. The CDR3 protein is CSVPGTGGGWKGYTF. In nucleotides, the CDR3 is TGCAGCGTTCCCGGGACAGGGGGCGGGTGGAAAGGCTACACCTTC.

The chain is built from TRBV12-5 and TRBJ2-4; TRBD1 agrees at 9 bases. CDR3 size: 15 residues. Germline V CDR1 and CDR2: LGHNT, FRNRAP. The junction had 3 bases not matched to a gene; V was cut back by 1 base and J by 5 bases. CDR3 sequence: CASGLGTGVQNIQYF. The CDR3 DNA reads TGTGCTAGTGGTTTGGGGACAGGGGTACAAAACATTCAGTACTTC.